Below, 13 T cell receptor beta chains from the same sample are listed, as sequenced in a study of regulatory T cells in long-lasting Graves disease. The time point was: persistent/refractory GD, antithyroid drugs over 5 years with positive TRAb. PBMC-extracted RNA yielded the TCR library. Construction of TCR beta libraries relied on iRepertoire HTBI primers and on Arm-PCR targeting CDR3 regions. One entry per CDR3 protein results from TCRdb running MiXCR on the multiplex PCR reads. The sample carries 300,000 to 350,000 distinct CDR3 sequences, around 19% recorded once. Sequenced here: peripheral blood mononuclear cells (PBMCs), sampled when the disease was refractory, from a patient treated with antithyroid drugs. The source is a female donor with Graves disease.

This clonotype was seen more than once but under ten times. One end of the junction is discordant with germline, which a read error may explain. CDR3 sequence (DNA): TGTGCCAGCAGGCCGGTTAGCGGGCTTCTTGACTTC. Protein sequence: CASRPVSGLLDF. The chain uses TRBV6-1 and TRBJ2-7, with 7 bases lining up with TRBD2. CDR1 is MNHNS and CDR2 is SASEGT in the germline V gene. This CDR3 region has 12 residues.

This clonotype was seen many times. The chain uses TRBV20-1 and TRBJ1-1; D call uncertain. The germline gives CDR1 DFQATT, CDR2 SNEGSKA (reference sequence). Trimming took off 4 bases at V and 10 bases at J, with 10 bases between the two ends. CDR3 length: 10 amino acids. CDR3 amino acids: CSANKVLAFF. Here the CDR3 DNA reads TGCAGTGCTAATAAAGTACTAGCTTTCTTT.

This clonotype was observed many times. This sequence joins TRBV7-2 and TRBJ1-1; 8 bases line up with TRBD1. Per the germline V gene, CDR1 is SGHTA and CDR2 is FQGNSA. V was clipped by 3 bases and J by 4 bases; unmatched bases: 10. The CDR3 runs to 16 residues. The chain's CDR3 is CASSFDIRTGGTEAFF. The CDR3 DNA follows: TGTGCCAGCAGCTTCGATATTAGAACAGGGGGCACTGAAGCTTTCTTT.

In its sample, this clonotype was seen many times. CDR3 DNA: TGTGCCAGCACCGAACAGGGCTCTGGGGCCAACGTCCTGACTTTC. Translated: CASTEQGSGANVLTF. This chain connects TRBV11-2 to TRBJ2-6; perhaps TRBD1 as D (6 bases). The CDR3 contains 15 residues. V was pared by 7 bases and J by 0 bases, with 10 bases between. Germline CDR1 and CDR2: SGHAT and FQNNGV.

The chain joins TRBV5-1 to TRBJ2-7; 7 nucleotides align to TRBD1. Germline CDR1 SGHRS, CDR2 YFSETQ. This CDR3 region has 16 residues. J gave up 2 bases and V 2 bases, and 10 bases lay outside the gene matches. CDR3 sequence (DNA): TGCGCCAGCAGCTTCCCTAAGGCAGGGGGAACCTACGAGCAGTACTTC. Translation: CASSFPKAGGTYEQYF. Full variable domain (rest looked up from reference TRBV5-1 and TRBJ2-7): KAGVTQTPRYLIKTRGQQVTLSCSPISGHRSVSWYQQTPGQGLQFLFEYFSETQRNKGNFPGRFSGRQFSNSRSEMNVSTLELGDSALYLCASSFPKAGGTYEQYFGPGTRLTVT.

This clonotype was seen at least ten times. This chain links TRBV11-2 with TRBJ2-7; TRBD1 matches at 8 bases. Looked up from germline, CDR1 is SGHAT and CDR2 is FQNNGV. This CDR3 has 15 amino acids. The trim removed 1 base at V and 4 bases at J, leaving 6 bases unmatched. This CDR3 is CASSLARTGLYEQYF. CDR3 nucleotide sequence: TGTGCCAGCAGCTTAGCCCGGACAGGGCTGTACGAGCAGTACTTC.

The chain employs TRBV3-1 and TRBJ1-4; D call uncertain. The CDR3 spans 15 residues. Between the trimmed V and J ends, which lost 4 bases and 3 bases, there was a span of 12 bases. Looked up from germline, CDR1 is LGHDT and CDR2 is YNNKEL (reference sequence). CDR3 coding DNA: TGTGCCAGCAGCCCCCGGGTGGGATCTAATGAAAAACTGTTTTTT. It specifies CASSPRVGSNEKLFF.

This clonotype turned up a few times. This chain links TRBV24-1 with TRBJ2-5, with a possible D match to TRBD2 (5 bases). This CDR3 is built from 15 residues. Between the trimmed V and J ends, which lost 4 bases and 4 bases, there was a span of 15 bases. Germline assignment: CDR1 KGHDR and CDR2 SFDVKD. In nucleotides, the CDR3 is TGTGCCACCAGTGACACCCGGGCCGCGGGAGAGACCCAGTACTTC. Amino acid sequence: CATSDTRAAGETQYF.

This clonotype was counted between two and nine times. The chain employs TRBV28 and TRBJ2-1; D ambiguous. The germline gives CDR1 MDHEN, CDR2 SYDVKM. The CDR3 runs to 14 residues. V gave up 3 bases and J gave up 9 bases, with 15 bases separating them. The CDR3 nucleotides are TGTGCCAGCAGTTTTTATGCCGAAGAAGGTGAGCAGTTCTTC. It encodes CASSFYAEEGEQFF.

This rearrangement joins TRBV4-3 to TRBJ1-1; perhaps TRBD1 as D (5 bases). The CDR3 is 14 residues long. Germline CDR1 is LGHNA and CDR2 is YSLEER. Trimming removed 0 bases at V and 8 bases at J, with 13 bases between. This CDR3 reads CASSQDRWGGEAFF. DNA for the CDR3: TGCGCCAGCAGCCAAGATCGGTGGGGCGGCGAAGCTTTCTTT.

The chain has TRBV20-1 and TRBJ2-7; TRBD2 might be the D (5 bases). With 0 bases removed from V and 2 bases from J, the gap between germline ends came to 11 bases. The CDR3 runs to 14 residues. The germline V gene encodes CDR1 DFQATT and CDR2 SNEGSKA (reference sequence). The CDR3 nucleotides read TGCAGTGCTAGAGAGGTGGCTAGCCCCTACGAGCAGTACTTC. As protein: CSAREVASPYEQYF.

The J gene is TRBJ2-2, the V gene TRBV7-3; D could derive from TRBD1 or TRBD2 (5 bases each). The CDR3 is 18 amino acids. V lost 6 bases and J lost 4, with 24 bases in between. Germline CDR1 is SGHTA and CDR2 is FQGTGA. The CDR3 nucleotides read TGTGCCAGCAGGCCTAACACTCCGGGACCTGCGGGCACCGGGGAGCTGTTTTTT. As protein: CASRPNTPGPAGTGELFF. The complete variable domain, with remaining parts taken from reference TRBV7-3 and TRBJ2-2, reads GAGVSQTPSNKVTEKGKYVELRCDPISGHTALYWYRQSLGQGPEFLIYFQGTGAADDSGLPNDRFFAVRPEGSVSTLKIQRTERGDSAVYLCASRPNTPGPAGTGELFFGEGSRLTVL.

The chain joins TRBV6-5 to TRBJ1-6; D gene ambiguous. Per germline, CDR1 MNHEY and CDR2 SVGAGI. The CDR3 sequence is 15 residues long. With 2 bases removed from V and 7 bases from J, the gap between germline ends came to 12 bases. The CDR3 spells CASSYGQVPNSPLHF. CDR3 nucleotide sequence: TGTGCCAGCAGTTACGGTCAGGTACCCAATTCACCCCTCCACTTT.